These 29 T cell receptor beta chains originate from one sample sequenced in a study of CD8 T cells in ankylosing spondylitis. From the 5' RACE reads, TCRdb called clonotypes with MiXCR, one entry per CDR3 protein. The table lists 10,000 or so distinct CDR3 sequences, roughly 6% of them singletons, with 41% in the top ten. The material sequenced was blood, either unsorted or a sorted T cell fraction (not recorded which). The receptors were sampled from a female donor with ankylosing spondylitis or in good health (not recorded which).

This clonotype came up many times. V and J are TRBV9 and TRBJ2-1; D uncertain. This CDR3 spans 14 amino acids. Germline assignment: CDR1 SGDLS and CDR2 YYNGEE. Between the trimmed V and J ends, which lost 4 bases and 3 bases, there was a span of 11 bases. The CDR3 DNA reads TGTGCCAGCAGCCCCGGTTCCGGCTACAATGAGCAGTTCTTC. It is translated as CASSPGSGYNEQFF.

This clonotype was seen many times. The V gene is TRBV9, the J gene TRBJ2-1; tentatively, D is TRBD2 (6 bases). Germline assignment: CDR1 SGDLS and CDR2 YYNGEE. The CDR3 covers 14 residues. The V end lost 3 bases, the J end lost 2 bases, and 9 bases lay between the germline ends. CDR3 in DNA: TGTGCCAGCAGCGCCTGGGGGGCCTACAATGAGCAGTTCTTC. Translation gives CASSAWGAYNEQFF.

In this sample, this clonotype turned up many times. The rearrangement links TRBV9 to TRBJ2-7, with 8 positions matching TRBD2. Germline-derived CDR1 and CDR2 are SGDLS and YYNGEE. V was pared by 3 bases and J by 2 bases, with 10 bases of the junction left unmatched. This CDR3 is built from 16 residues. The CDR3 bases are TGTGCCAGCAGCGCGGGGGATAGCGGGGTCGCCTACGAGCAGTACTTC. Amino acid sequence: CASSAGDSGVAYEQYF.

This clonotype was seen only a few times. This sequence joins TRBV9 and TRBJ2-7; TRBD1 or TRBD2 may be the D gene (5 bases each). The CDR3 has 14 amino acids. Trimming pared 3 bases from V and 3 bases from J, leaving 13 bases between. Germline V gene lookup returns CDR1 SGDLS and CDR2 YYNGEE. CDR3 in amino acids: CASSAGTVNYEQYF. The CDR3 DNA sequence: TGTGCCAGCAGCGCCGGGACGGTAAACTACGAGCAGTACTTC.

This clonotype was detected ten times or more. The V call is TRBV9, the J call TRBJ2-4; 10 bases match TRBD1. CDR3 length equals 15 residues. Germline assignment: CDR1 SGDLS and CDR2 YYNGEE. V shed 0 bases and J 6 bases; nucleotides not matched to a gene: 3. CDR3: CASSVGTGGGNIQYF. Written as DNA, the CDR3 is TGTGCCAGCAGCGTAGGGACAGGGGGGGGAAACATTCAGTACTTC.

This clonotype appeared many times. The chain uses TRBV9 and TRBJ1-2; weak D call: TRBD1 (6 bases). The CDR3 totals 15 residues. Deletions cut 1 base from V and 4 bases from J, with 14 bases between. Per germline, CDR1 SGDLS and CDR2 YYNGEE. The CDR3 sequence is CASSVHRAEAYGYTF. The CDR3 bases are TGTGCCAGCAGCGTACACAGGGCGGAGGCCTATGGCTACACCTTC.

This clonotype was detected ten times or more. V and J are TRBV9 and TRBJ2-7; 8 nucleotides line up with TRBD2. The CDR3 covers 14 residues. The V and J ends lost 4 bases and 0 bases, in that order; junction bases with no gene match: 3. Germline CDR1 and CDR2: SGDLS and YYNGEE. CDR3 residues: CASSSTSGSYEQYF. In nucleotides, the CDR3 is TGTGCCAGCAGCTCTACTAGCGGCTCCTACGAGCAGTACTTC.

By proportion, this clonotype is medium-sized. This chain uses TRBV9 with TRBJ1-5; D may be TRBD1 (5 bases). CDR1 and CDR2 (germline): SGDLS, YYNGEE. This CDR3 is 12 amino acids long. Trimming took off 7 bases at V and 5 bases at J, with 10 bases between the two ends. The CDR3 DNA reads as TGTGCCAGCGGAAGAGGGGATCAGCCCCAGCATTTT. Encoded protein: CASGRGDQPQHF.

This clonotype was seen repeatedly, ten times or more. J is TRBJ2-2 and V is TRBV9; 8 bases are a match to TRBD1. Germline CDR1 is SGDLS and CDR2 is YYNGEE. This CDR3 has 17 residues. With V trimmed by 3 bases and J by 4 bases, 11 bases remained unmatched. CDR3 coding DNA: TGTGCCAGCAGCGCCTCGGGACAGGCGTCCCCCACCGGGGAGCTGTTTTTT. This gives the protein CASSASGQASPTGELFF.

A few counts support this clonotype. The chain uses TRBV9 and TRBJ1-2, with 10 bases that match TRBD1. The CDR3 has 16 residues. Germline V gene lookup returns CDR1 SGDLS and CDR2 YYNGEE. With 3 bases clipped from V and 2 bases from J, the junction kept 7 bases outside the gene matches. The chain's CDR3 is CASSASGTGANYGYTF. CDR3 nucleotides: TGTGCCAGCAGCGCGTCCGGGACAGGGGCAAACTATGGCTACACCTTC.

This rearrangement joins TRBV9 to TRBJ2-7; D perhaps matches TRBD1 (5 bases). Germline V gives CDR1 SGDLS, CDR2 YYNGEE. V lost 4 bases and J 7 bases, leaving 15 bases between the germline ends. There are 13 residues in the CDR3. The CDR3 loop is CASSSSREGEQYF. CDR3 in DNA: TGTGCCAGCAGCTCAAGCAGGGAAGGGGAGCAGTACTTC.

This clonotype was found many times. DNA of the CDR3: TGTGCCAGCAGCGTAGCTGAAGGGGCGGGAAACACCATATATTTT. It translates to CASSVAEGAGNTIYF. This chain uses TRBV9 with TRBJ1-3, with D possibly matching TRBD1 (5 bases). Germline lookup yields CDR1 SGDLS and CDR2 YYNGEE. The CDR3 runs 15 residues. V shed 0 bases and J shed 4 bases, with 11 bases lying between them.

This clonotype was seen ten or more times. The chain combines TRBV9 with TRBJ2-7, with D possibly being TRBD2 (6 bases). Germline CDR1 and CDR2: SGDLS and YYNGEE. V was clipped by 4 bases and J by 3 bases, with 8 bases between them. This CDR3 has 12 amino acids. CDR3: CASSPGSYEQYF. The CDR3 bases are TGTGCCAGCAGCCCCGGGAGCTACGAGCAGTACTTC.

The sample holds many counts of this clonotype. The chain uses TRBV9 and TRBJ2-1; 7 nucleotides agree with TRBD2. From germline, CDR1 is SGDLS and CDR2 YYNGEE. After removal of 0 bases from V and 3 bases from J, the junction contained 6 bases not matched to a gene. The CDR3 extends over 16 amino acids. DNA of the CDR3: TGTGCCAGCAGCGTAGGAGGAGCGGGGTTCTACAATGAGCAGTTCTTC. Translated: CASSVGGAGFYNEQFF.

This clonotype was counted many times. The CDR3, as DNA: TGTGCCAGCGGGGGGGATGAAAAACTGTTTTTT. Translated, it gives CASGGDEKLFF. The rearrangement uses TRBV9 and TRBJ1-4, with TRBD1 as a possible D gene (5 bases). The CDR3 covers 11 residues. Germline V CDR1 and CDR2: SGDLS, YYNGEE. The V gene lost 7 bases and the J gene lost 6 bases, with 7 bases spanning the gap.

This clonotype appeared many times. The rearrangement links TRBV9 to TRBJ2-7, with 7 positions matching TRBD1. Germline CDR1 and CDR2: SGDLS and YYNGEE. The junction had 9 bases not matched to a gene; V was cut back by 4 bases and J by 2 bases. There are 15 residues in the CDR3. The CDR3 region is CASSPNRDRAYEQYF. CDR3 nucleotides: TGTGCCAGCAGCCCTAACCGGGACAGAGCCTACGAGCAGTACTTC.

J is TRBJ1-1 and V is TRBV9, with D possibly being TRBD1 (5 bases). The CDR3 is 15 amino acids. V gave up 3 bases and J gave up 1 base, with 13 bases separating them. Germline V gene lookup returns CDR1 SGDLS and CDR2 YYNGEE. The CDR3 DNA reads TGTGCCAGCAGCGCCCCAGGGTTCGGGAACACTGAAGCTTTCTTT. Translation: CASSAPGFGNTEAFF.

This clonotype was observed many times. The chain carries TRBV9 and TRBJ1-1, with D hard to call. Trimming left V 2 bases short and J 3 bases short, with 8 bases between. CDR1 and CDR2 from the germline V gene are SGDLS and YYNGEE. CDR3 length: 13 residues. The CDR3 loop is CASSVSGYTEAFF. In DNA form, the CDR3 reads TGTGCCAGCAGCGTGTCGGGCTACACTGAAGCTTTCTTT.

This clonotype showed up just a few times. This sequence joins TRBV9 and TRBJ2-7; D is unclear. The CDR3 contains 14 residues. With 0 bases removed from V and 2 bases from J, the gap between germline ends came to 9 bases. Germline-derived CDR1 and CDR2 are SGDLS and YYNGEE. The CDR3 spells CASSVGDGPYEQYF. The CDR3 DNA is TGTGCCAGCAGCGTAGGTGACGGACCCTACGAGCAGTACTTC.

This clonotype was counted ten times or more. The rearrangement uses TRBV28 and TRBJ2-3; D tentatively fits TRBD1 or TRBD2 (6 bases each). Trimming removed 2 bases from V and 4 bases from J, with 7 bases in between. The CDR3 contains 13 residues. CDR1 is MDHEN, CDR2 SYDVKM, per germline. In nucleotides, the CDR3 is TGTGCCAGCAGTTTAGGGGGGCCAGATACGCAGTATTTT. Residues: CASSLGGPDTQYF.

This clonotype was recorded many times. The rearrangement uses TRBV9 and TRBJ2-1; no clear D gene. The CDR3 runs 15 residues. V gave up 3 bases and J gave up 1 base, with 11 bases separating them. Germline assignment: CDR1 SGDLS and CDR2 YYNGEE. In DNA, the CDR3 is TGTGCCAGCAGCGCATCCACGGGTTCCTACAATGAGCAGTTCTTC. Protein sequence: CASSASTGSYNEQFF.

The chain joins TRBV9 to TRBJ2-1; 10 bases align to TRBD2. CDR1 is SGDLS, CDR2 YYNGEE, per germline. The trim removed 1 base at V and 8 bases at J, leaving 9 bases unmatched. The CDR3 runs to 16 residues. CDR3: CASSVHEATSGHEQFF. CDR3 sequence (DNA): TGTGCCAGCAGCGTACACGAAGCGACTAGCGGGCATGAGCAGTTCTTC. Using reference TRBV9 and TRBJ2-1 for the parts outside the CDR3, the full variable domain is DSGVTQTPKHLITATGQRVTLRCSPRSGDLSVYWYQQSLDQGLQFLIQYYNGEERAKGNILERFSAQQFPDLHSELNLSSLELGDSALYFCASSVHEATSGHEQFFGPGTRLTVL.

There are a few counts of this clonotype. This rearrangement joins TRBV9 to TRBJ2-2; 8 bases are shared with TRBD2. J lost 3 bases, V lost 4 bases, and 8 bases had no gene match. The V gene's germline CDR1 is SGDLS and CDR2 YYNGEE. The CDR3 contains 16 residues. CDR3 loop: CASSLAGGFYTGELFF. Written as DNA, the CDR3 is TGTGCCAGCAGCCTGGCGGGGGGATTCTACACCGGGGAGCTGTTTTTT.

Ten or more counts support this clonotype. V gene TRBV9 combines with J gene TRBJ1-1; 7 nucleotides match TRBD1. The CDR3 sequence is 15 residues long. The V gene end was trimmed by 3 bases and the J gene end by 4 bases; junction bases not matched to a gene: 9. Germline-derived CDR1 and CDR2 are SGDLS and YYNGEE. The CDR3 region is CASSAGPGGGTEAFF. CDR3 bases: TGTGCCAGCAGCGCCGGCCCAGGGGGTGGCACTGAAGCTTTCTTT.

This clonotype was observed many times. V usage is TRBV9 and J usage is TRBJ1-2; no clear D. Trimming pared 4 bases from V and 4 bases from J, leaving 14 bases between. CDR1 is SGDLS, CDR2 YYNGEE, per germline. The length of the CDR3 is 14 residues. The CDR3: CASSSPGWSYGYTF. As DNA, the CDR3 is TGTGCCAGCAGCTCCCCGGGATGGAGCTATGGCTACACCTTC.

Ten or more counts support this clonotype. CDR3 loop: CASSAPRGTQETQYF. CDR3 DNA sequence: TGTGCCAGCAGCGCCCCCCGGGGGACCCAAGAGACCCAGTACTTC. J is TRBJ2-5 and V is TRBV9; tentatively, D is TRBD2 (6 bases). Trimming removed 3 bases at V and 1 base at J, with 13 bases between. CDR1 is SGDLS and CDR2 is YYNGEE in the germline V gene. The CDR3 is 15 amino acids.

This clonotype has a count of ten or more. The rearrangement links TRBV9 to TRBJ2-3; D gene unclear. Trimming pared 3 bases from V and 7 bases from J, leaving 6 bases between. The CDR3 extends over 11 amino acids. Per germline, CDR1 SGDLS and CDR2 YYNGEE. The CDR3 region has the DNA TGTGCCAGCAGCGCCACCAATACGCAGTATTTT. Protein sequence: CASSATNTQYF.

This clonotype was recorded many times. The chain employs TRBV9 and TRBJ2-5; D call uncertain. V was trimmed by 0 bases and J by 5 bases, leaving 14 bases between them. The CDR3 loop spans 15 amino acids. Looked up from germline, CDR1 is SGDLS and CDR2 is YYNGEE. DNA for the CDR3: TGTGCCAGCAGCGTAGCTGGAACCGCTTGGGAGACCCAGTACTTC. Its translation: CASSVAGTAWETQYF.

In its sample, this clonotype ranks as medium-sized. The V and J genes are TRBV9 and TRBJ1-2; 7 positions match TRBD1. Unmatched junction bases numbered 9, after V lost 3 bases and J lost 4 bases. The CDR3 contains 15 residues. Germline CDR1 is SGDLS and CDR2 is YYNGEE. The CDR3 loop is CASSASGGTGYGYTF. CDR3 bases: TGTGCCAGCAGCGCGTCAGGGGGAACGGGCTATGGCTACACCTTC.